This T cell receptor beta chain was documented in a study of T-cell memory formation after mild COVID-19 (dated by TCRdb to the early 2020s). General notes on the study: Most TCR sequence clusters were specific to one of the two donors. In a couple of donors, T-cell clones that expanded and contracted after mild COVID-19 were tracked by sequencing TCRalpha and TCRbeta repertoires over time. Two young, previously healthy adult volunteers made up the cohort, one male and one female. Summary of the overall study and its limitations: Whether the second-wave clones peaking on day 37 were SARS-CoV-2 specific was not confirmed. Contracting CD4+ clones were located mainly in the CM and EM memory subsets, whereas CD8+ clones were found to be enriched in EMRA. Clones that contracted from day 15 to 85 showed balanced CD4/CD8 phenotypes, whereas a second wave of clones that expanded from day 15 to 37 leaned towards CD4+. Only a couple of mild cases were covered in the study, and larger cohorts including severe cases with pre-infection samples were considered necessary. Some responding clones were detected in pre-infection memory, which suggested that pre-existing cross-reactive memory T cells had joined the SARS-CoV-2 response.

Worth noting for this clonotype: It lacks a known antigen. Base qualities are not recorded, but no much larger clone differs from it by a single base.

TCRdb lists the instrument as Illumina NovaSeq 6000. TCRalpha and TCRbeta cDNA libraries were constructed by 5'RACE with constant-segment primers, with sample barcodes and unique molecular identifiers being introduced. RNA was extracted from every sample with Trizol reagent. The libraries were amplified in two PCR steps, and the second step added a second sample barcode and Illumina TruSeq adapters. Sequencing of libraries was performed on an Illumina NovaSeq with 2 x 150 bp paired-end reads. As for the original processing: With migec v1.2.7, reads were demultiplexed and then collapsed into UMI-guided consensus sequences. Using mixcr v2.1.11, UMI consensuses were aligned to TRA and TRB V and J templates and then assembled into clonotypes. Clonotypes were classified as expanded or contracted when called significant by both edgeR and NoisET, with noise models trained on biological replicates. For edgeR calls, the thresholds were a false discovery rate-adjusted p below 0.01 and a log2 fold-change of 1. As an exploratory analysis of dynamics, max-normalized trajectories of the 1000 most abundant clonotypes were examined with PCA combined with hierarchical clustering. Separately sequenced CD4+ and CD8+ repertoires were used to assign a CD4 or CD8 phenotype to each responding clone. The public reads were quality trimmed at Q25 with fastp and then assembled into clones with MiXCR by TCRdb, keeping productive beta chains. Each CDR3 protein gets just one entry, which takes the most common genes and DNA from the rows behind it. These V and J calls originate from TCRdb's pipeline instead of the authors' own analysis. This sample gives a few hundred thousand distinct CDR3 sequences in total; under 30% of them show up just once. The top ten clones comprise 13% of the sample.

Ficoll-Paque density gradient centrifugation was the method used to isolate PBMCs. Cut back by 4 bases and 4 bases, the V and J ends lie 7 bases apart. The CDR3 runs 12 amino acids, cysteine and phenylalanine included. The read is trimmed to its CDR3 DNA, 36 bases read in frame from base 1. The germline V gene encodes CDR1 SGHVS and CDR2 FQNEAQ. The receptor chain draws on TRBV7-8 and TRBJ1-2; there is no confident call for the D gene. Material for sequencing was PBMCs or a T cell subset sorted from them (not recorded which). The sequence was obtained from an adult woman who had mild COVID-19 (a few samples of this study predate the infection). The sample titles of this study are shuffled in the database, so cell type and time point are left out; the donor was told from shared clones. The DNA reads as follows: TGTGCCAGCAGCTCGGACCTCTATGGCTACACCTTC. This yields the protein CASSSDLYGYTF.